Listed below are T cell receptor beta chains from one sample, sequenced in a study of T-cell reconstitution after alpha-beta-depleted transplantation in children. TCRdb reanalysed the PCR reads using MiXCR and keeps one entry per CDR3 protein. This repertoire shows about 200,000 distinct CDR3 sequences, approximately 17% found once; its top ten account for 40% to 50%. Here the sequenced sample was PBMCs, mostly from graft donor cells, taken 360 days after TCRalphabeta/CD19-depleted stem cell transplant. All receptors come from a male patient aged 2-15 years who had a stem cell transplant for acute lymphoblastic leukemia, so the T cells may come from the graft donor. Each CDR3 is given with its conserved first and last residue. D genes are given only for firm matches.

>TRBD1|TRBV12-3/TRBV12-4
CASSLGRQGITSNTGELFF
>TRBD2|TRBV5-1
CASSLVSSGESTDTQYF
>.|TRBV4-3
CASSQGGGELFF
>TRBD2|TRBV18
CASSPTSGSMNTQYF
>TRBD1|TRBV12-3/TRBV12-4
CASTAAGGQGYSNQPQHF
>.|TRBV27
CASSLGTPSSYEQYF
>.|TRBV6-6
CASSSDLYEQYF
>.|TRBV5-1
CASSYTPTGTGELFF
>.|TRBV27
CASSLIPSEETQYF
>.|TRBV28
CASVRPAAYEQYF
>TRBD1|TRBV27
CASSPWDSYSGANVLTF